These 24 T cell receptor beta chains were sequenced from one sample in a study of OX40 agonist ivuxolimab in advanced cancers. Some clones are missing from TCRdb's copy, which holds only in-frame ones; the method was immunoSEQ multiplex PCR. The sample has 50,000 to 65,000 clones, 82% seen once. This sample comprised CD4+ or CD8+ T cells sorted from blood, obtained in a trial of the OX40 agonist ivuxolimab. All receptors come from an adult with an advanced solid tumor such as melanoma, head and neck, liver or kidney cancer.

The rearrangement joins TRBV12-5 to TRBJ2-3; the match to TRBD2 covers 11 bases. This CDR3 has 16 amino acids. CDR1 LGHNT and CDR2 FRNRAP come from the germline V gene. Germline trimming cut 1 base from V and 4 bases from J; bases unmatched to any gene: 4. The DNA of the CDR3 is TGTGCTAGTGGTTTGGGGCTAGCGGGGGGACCAGATACGCAGTATTTT. Protein: CASGLGLAGGPDTQYF. Full variable domain (rest looked up from reference TRBV12-5 and TRBJ2-3): DARVTQTPRHKVTEMGQEVTMRCQPILGHNTVFWYRQTMMQGLELLAYFRNRAPLDDSGMPKDRFSAEMPDATLATLKIQPSEPRDSAVYFCASGLGLAGGPDTQYFGPGTRLTVL.

This clone turned up a few times. This chain links TRBV7-3 with TRBJ2-2, with D maybe TRBD1 (5 bases). V was shortened by 0 bases and J by 6 bases, with 8 bases between the two germline ends. The CDR3 extends over 14 amino acids. Germline V gene lookup returns CDR1 SGHTA and CDR2 FQGTGA. As DNA, the CDR3 is TGTGCCAGCAGCTTAACCCAGGGTCCCGGGGAGCTGTTTTTT. Protein sequence: CASSLTQGPGELFF.

The chain has TRBV6-6 and TRBJ2-3; D may be TRBD1 (6 bases). Germline assignment: CDR1 MNHNY and CDR2 SVGAGI (reference sequence). CDR3 size: 14 residues. Trimming took off 6 bases at V and 5 bases at J, with 15 bases between the two ends. This CDR3 reads CASRPRGRGDTQYF. CDR3 bases: TGTGCCAGCAGGCCCAGGGGACGAGGAGATACGCAGTATTTT.

The V and J genes are TRBV6-1 and TRBJ2-5; D call uncertain. The CDR3 is 14 amino acids. Trimming took 7 bases from V and 2 from J, leaving 14 bases between them. The germline V gene has CDR1 MNHNS and CDR2 SASEGT. Written as DNA, the CDR3 is TGTGCCAGCACCTGGACCCAGGCTCAAGAGACCCAGTACTTC. Protein product: CASTWTQAQETQYF.

This clone was found once. The chain carries TRBV7-9 and TRBJ2-7; 7 positions match TRBD2. CDR1 and CDR2 (germline): SEHNR, FQNEAQ (reference sequence). Losses at the gene ends were 1 base for V and 5 bases for J; bases not matched to a gene: 8. CDR3 size: 15 residues. Here the CDR3 DNA reads TGTGCCAGCAGCTTAGGCGGGAGCTCCCTCCACGAGCAGTACTTC. Translating gives CASSLGGSSLHEQYF. Based on the CDR3 plus reference TRBV7-9 and TRBJ2-7, the full variable domain is DTGVSQNPRHKITKRGQNVTFRCDPISEHNRLYWYRQTLGQGPEFLTYFQNEAQLEKSRLLSDRFSAERPKGSFSTLEIQRTEQGDSAMYLCASSLGGSSLHEQYFGPGTRLTVT.

The CDR3 reads CASSLSVRSGANVLTF. CDR3 sequence (DNA): TGTGCCAGCAGCTTGTCTGTTCGGTCTGGGGCCAACGTCCTGACTTTC. V is TRBV7-6 and J is TRBJ2-6; D is unclear. This CDR3 comprises 16 residues. In germline, CDR1 is SGHVS, CDR2 FNYEAQ. Trimming took off 3 bases at V and 1 base at J, with 10 bases between the two ends.

The chain is built from TRBV7-2 and TRBJ2-7; TRBD2 aligns across 9 bases. CDR1 is SGHTA and CDR2 is FQGNSA in the germline V gene. V dropped 1 base and J dropped 2; count of bases not matched to a gene: 3. The CDR3 spans 15 residues. The CDR3 reads CASSLEGGRAYEQYF. As DNA, the CDR3 is TGTGCCAGCAGCTTAGAGGGCGGGAGGGCCTACGAGCAGTACTTC.

This clone appeared a single time. V is TRBV6-1 and J is TRBJ1-1; D remains ambiguous. From germline, CDR1 is MNHNS and CDR2 SASEGT. This CDR3 spans 15 amino acids. Trimming shortened V by 5 bases and J by 1 base, and 14 bases separated the two germline ends. The CDR3 region has the DNA TGTGCCAGCAGTATCCGGGCTAGGGAGAACACTGAAGCTTTCTTT. This encodes CASSIRARENTEAFF.

The genes are TRBV4-2 and TRBJ2-3; 12 bases fit TRBD2. Germline CDR1 is LGHNA and CDR2 is YNFKEQ. J lost 2 bases, V lost 5 bases, and 5 bases had no gene match. This CDR3 contains 16 residues. The CDR3 DNA follows: TGTGCCAGCAGCTCTGGACTAGCGGGGATCACAGATACGCAGTATTTT. It codes for CASSSGLAGITDTQYF.

V is TRBV6-5 and J is TRBJ2-7; maybe TRBD1 (6 bases). Germline V gene sequence: CDR1 MNHEY, CDR2 SVGAGI. The CDR3 is 15 residues long. V shed 5 bases and J shed 2 bases, with 16 bases lying between them. CDR3 nucleotide sequence: TGTGCCAGCAGTCCACAGGGACCCCATCCCTACGAGCAGTACTTC. It encodes CASSPQGPHPYEQYF.

There are many counts of this clone. The chain has TRBV5-1 and TRBJ2-1; no clear D. CDR1 is SGHRS, CDR2 YFSETQ, per germline. V was cut by 2 bases and J by 7 bases, with 13 bases left in between. The CDR3 spans 14 residues. DNA for the CDR3: TGCGCCAGCAGCTTAGACCCCCTTGGGAATGAGCAGTTCTTC. It codes for CASSLDPLGNEQFF.

The genes are TRBV5-4 and TRBJ1-4; TRBD1 agrees at 7 bases. The V gene end was trimmed by 4 bases and the J gene end by 0 bases; junction bases not matched to a gene: 9. The CDR3 has 17 amino acids. Germline CDR1 is SGHNT and CDR2 is YYREEE (reference sequence). CDR3: CASSPRTGATTNEKLFF. The DNA for the CDR3 is TGTGCCAGCAGCCCCCGAACAGGGGCCACAACTAATGAAAAACTGTTTTTT.

The chain links TRBV19 to TRBJ2-3; 8 nucleotides align to TRBD2. CDR3 length equals 18 residues. With V trimmed by 2 bases and J by 1 base, 11 bases remained unmatched. Germline values: CDR1 LNHDA, CDR2 SQIVND (reference sequence). In DNA form, the CDR3 reads TGTGCCAGTAGTATATCCGGGAGGGCCCACCTCGGCACAGATACGCAGTATTTT. Its translation: CASSISGRAHLGTDTQYF. The variable domain in full, with the rest retrieved from reference TRBV19 and TRBJ2-3, is DGGITQSPKYLFRKEGQNVTLSCEQNLNHDAMYWYRQDPGQGLRLIYYSQIVNDFQKGDIAEGYSVSREKKESFPLTVTSAQKNPTAFYLCASSISGRAHLGTDTQYFGPGTRLTVL.

The rearrangement joins TRBV21-1 to TRBJ2-1; TRBD1, the table's D call, was not compared with the DNA. TRBV21-1 has pseudogene status. The CDR3 has 11 residues. The CDR3 region has the DNA TGTGCCAGCAGACAGGGTAATGAGCAGTTCTTC. The encoded protein is CASRQGNEQFF.

The chain employs TRBV9 and TRBJ2-3; TRBD2 might be the D (6 bases). Germline CDR1 SGDLS, CDR2 YYNGEE. The CDR3 loop spans 14 amino acids. Trimming removed 0 bases at V and 4 bases at J, with 9 bases between. The CDR3 loop reads CASSVAGDADTQYF. CDR3 nucleotide sequence: TGTGCCAGCAGCGTAGCGGGAGACGCAGATACGCAGTATTTT.

The CDR3 here is CASSSRRNTEAFF. CDR3 DNA sequence: TGTGCCAGCAGCTCACGACGGAACACTGAAGCTTTCTTT. The V and J genes are TRBV5-5 and TRBJ1-1; D is unclear. Germline assignment: CDR1 SGHKS and CDR2 YYEKEE (reference sequence). This CDR3 is 13 amino acids long. Trimming removed 3 bases at V and 1 base at J, with 7 bases between. Variable domain in full (rest from reference TRBV5-5 and TRBJ1-1): DAGVTQSPTHLIKTRGQQVTLRCSPISGHKSVSWYQQVLGQGPQFIFQYYEKEERGRGNFPDRFSARQFPNYSSELNVNALLLGDSALYLCASSSRRNTEAFFGQGTRLTVV.

The V gene is TRBV7-9, the J gene TRBJ2-3; D is possibly TRBD1 (5 bases). The V gene's germline CDR1 is SEHNR and CDR2 FQNEAQ (reference sequence). Trimming stripped 3 bases from V and 2 bases from J, with 9 bases between. The CDR3 runs to 14 residues. The CDR3 sequence is CASSFQGFTDTQYF. As DNA, the CDR3 is TGTGCCAGCAGCTTTCAGGGATTCACAGATACGCAGTATTTT.

The rearrangement uses TRBV5-5 and TRBJ1-3, with D possibly being TRBD1 (5 bases). The V end lost 4 bases, the J end lost 3 bases, and 26 bases lay between the germline ends. The CDR3 covers 19 residues. Germline V gene sequence: CDR1 SGHKS, CDR2 YYEKEE (reference sequence). The CDR3 nucleotides are TGTGCCAGCAGCCTGGAAAGCCTCCGGAGGTCAGGGAGTGGAAACACCATATATTTT. Protein sequence: CASSLESLRRSGSGNTIYF.

The chain carries TRBV13 and TRBJ2-7; TRBD2 aligns across 10 bases. After removal of 3 bases from V and 7 bases from J, the junction contained 6 bases not matched to a gene. CDR1 PRHDT and CDR2 FYEKMQ come from the germline V gene (reference sequence). The CDR3 runs to 14 residues. The CDR3 nucleotides read TGTGCCAGCAGCTTTTTAGCGGGAGGTTTTGAGCAGTACTTC. Its translation is CASSFLAGGFEQYF.

The chain links TRBV15 to TRBJ1-3; the D is unclear. V was trimmed by 5 bases and J by 0 bases, leaving 14 bases between them. Germline CDR1 reads LNHNV; CDR2 reads YYDKDF (reference sequence). The CDR3 covers 16 residues. The CDR3 spells CATSGSRRSSGNTIYF. The CDR3 DNA reads as TGTGCCACCAGCGGCTCTCGACGGAGCTCTGGAAACACCATATATTTT.

The chain couples TRBV5-6 to TRBJ2-1; TRBD1 is a possible D gene (6 bases). The CDR3 length is 15 residues. Trimming took off 4 bases at V and 2 bases at J, with 13 bases between the two ends. Germline CDR1 reads SGHDT; CDR2 reads YYEEEE. The CDR3 nucleotides read TGTGCCAGCAGCCACGACAGGTTACCCTACAATGAGCAGTTCTTC. As protein: CASSHDRLPYNEQFF. Full variable domain (missing parts from reference TRBV5-6 and TRBJ2-1): DAGVTQSPTHLIKTRGQQVTLRCSPKSGHDTVSWYQQALGQGPQFIFQYYEEEERQRGNFPDRFSGHQFPNYSSELNVNALLLGDSALYLCASSHDRLPYNEQFFGPGTRLTVL.

The V gene is TRBV7-9, the J gene TRBJ2-5; D call uncertain. V was clipped by 2 bases and J by 9 bases, with 16 bases between them. This CDR3 contains 14 residues. The V gene's germline CDR1 is SEHNR and CDR2 FQNEAQ (reference sequence). The CDR3 DNA is TGTGCCAGCAGCTTAACAAGGGATCCCCAGGCCCAGTACTTC. It codes for CASSLTRDPQAQYF.

The V gene is TRBV15, the J gene TRBJ2-3; tentatively, D is TRBD1 or TRBD2 (7 bases each). This CDR3 spans 15 amino acids. V was pared by 5 bases and J by 0 bases, with 12 bases between. Germline CDR1 LNHNV, CDR2 YYDKDF (reference sequence). CDR3 coding DNA: TGTGCCACCAGCCCCCAGGGGGGGAGCACAGATACGCAGTATTTT. It specifies CATSPQGGSTDTQYF.

This clone occurred once. V and J are TRBV18 and TRBJ2-5, with a weak D call TRBD2 (5 bases). The germline gives CDR1 KGHSH, CDR2 LQKENI. V shed 2 bases and J shed 0 bases, with 10 bases lying between them. This CDR3 region has 15 residues. The CDR3 region is CASSPGPGYQETQYF. The CDR3 DNA follows: TGTGCCAGCTCACCAGGTCCGGGGTACCAAGAGACCCAGTACTTC.